This TCR beta chain was found in a study of neoadjuvant nivolumab and ipilimumab in lung cancer. V dropped 3 bases and J dropped 2 bases, with 6 bases sitting between them. The CDR3 has 13 residues. Germline V gene lookup returns CDR1 SGHRS and CDR2 YFSETQ. Repertoires were generated with immunoSEQ multiplex PCR, while TCRdb's copy carries only in-frame clones and drops some. This sample has tens of thousands of clones; around 89% occur once, and the top ten carry about 4%. The material was blood, obtained before neoadjuvant nivolumab, alone or with ipilimumab. The origin of this receptor is an adult with non-small cell lung cancer. Some clones in this sample may be carry-over from other donors' samples. This chain joins TRBV5-1 and TRBJ2-4; D ambiguous. The CDR3 nucleotides read TGCGCCAGCAGCTACGACACCAAAAACATTCAGTACTTC. Residues: CASSYDTKNIQYF. The variable domain in full, with the rest retrieved from reference TRBV5-1 and TRBJ2-4, is KAGVTQTPRYLIKTRGQQVTLSCSPISGHRSVSWYQQTPGQGLQFLFEYFSETQRNKGNFPGRFSGRQFSNSRSEMNVSTLELGDSALYLCASSYDTKNIQYFGAGTRLSVL.